What follows describes a single T cell receptor beta chain. Clones were read by immunoSEQ multiplex PCR, and TCRdb kept only the in-frame ones, dropping some. The sample holds 25,000 to 30,000 clones, under 75% seen once. This specimen comes from a study of PD-1 blockade in classical Hodgkin lymphoma. The V gene end was trimmed by 8 bases and the J gene end by 9 bases; junction bases not matched to a gene: 11. This CDR3 has 13 amino acids. Looked up from germline, CDR1 is MDHEN and CDR2 is SYDVKM. No patient escaped relapse after autologous stem cell transplantation, and brentuximab vedotin exposure varied.

The J gene is TRBJ1-2, the V gene TRBV28, with 8 bases fitting TRBD1. This receptor was identified in a human donor with classical Hodgkin lymphoma. The source was peripheral blood mononuclear cells (PBMCs), collected before the second cycle of nivolumab. CDR3 nucleotides: TGTGCCAGCTACCTGGACAGGGAGAAGCGCTACACCTTC. This translates into CASYLDREKRYTF.